This paragraph reports one T cell receptor (beta chain). The target antigen is unknown. These data are taken from a study of CD8+ T cells in alopecia areata. In the study overall: The drug, oral tofacitinib, was given to treated patients at 5 to 10 mg twice daily.

cDNA reverse transcribed from extracted RNA served as the sequencing template. Libraries were prepared by immunoSEQ multiplex PCR; TCRdb keeps only in-frame clonotypes and omits some of them. The sample has roughly 250,000 clones, roughly 63% seen once. J was trimmed by 5 bases and V by 3 bases; bases with no gene match: 11. This CDR3 region has 15 residues. Germline V CDR1 and CDR2: SGHRS, YFSETQ. Treatment denoted: oral pan-JAK inhibitor, 5-10 mg twice daily. Alopecia areata patients gave lesional scalp punch biopsies and peripheral blood samples. Study-level points and caveats: Sequencing of scalp samples also captures resident alphabeta T cells of normal skin. Scalp clonality decreased significantly with tofacitinib, and so did expanded CD8+ clones among the top 100.

The source of this sequence is a human donor with alopecia areata. The chain combines TRBV5-1 with TRBJ2-7, with 7 bases fitting TRBD1. Source: CD4+ T cells sorted from blood, taken around week 53, from a patient treated with tofacitinib. CDR3 in DNA: TGCGCCAGCAGCTCCACACAGGGGTACCGTCACGAGCAGTACTTC. It yields the protein CASSSTQGYRHEQYF.